Listed here is a single T cell receptor beta chain. This clonotype was detected a few times. Its antigen has not been determined. One base away there is no much larger clone; base qualities are not given. The sequencing machine was an Illumina MiSeq. TCRdb's own reprocessing of the public reads used fastp at Q25 and MiXCR and kept productive beta chains. When rows share a CDR3 protein, they turn into one entry using the most common DNA and genes. The sample table records about 4,900 distinct CDR3 sequences; about 8.3% of these occur just once. The ten largest clones capture 8.5% to 9.5% of the sample. This record comes from a study. The specimen was CD4+ T cells from synovial fluid. The receptor was isolated from a human donor with rheumatoid arthritis.

The sequence in DNA is TGTGCCAGCTCGCTCCGGGACAGGGGGCGAATGAACACTGAAGCTTTCTTT. Its translation is CASSLRDRGRMNTEAFF. The chain is made from TRBV18 and TRBJ1-1; 12 nucleotides in the junction match TRBD1. The CDR3 has 17 amino acids, counting the end cysteine and phenylalanine. The entry retains the CDR3 DNA only, 51 bases that are in frame from base 1. V ends up 6 bases short and J 0 bases short, with an unmatched junction base count of 8. Reading the germline V gene gives CDR1 KGHSH and CDR2 LQKENI.